The clone carrying this TCR beta chain was counted a few times. The entry originates in a study of response to subunit inactivated influenza vaccine. The CDR3 is 13 residues long. V gave up 6 bases and J gave up 5 bases, with 16 bases separating them. Looked up from germline, CDR1 is SQVTM and CDR2 is ANQGSEA. TCRdb called the RT-PCR reads again in MiXCR, with one record for every CDR3 protein. Among a few hundred thousand distinct CDR3 sequences listed, around 15% were seen once. The sample consisted of PBMCs from blood, taken about 13 days after vaccination. The rearrangement joins TRBV29-1 to TRBJ2-5, with a tentative D call TRBD1 (5 bases). This receptor was identified in a man aged 50 to 59 who received an inactivated influenza vaccine. The CDR3 region has the DNA TGCAGCGTGAAGGGGTCAGGGAAGGAGACCCAGTACTTC. Encoded protein: CSVKGSGKETQYF.